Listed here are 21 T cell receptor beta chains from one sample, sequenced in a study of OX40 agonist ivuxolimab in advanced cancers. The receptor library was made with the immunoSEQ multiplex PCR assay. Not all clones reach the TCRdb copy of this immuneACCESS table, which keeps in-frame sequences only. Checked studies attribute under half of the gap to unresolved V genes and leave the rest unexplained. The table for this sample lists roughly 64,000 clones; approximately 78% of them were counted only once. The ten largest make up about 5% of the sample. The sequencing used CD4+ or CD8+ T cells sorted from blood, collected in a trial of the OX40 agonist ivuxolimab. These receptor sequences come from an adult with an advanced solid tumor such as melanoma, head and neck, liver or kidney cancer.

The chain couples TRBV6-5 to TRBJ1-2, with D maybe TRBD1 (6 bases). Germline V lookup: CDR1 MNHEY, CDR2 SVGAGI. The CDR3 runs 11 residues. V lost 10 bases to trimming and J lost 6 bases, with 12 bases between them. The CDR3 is CAIQGSNGYTF. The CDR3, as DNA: TGTGCCATCCAGGGGTCGAATGGCTACACCTTC.

CDR3: CASSFSRDSTEQYF. The CDR3 nucleotides are TGTGCCAGCAGTTTTAGCCGGGACAGTACCGAGCAGTACTTC. The chain combines TRBV27 with TRBJ2-7; 7 bases are a match to TRBD1. Trimming at V came to 3 bases and at J to 6 bases, leaving 8 bases not matched to a gene. Looked up from germline, CDR1 is MNHEY and CDR2 is SMNVEV (reference sequence). The CDR3 consists of 14 residues.

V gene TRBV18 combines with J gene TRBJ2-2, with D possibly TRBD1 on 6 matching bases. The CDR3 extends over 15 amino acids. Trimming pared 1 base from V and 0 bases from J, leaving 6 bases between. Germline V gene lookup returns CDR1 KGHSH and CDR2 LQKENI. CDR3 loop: CASSPQGANTGELFF. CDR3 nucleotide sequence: TGTGCCAGCTCACCACAGGGGGCGAACACCGGGGAGCTGTTTTTT.

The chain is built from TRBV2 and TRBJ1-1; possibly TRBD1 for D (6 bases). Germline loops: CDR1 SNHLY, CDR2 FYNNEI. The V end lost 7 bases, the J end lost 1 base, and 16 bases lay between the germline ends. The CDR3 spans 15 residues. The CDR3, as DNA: TGTGCCAGCACCCCATTGGGGGGCGGGAACACTGAAGCTTTCTTT. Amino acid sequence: CASTPLGGGNTEAFF.

The CDR3: CASRGTEKSSYEQYF. The CDR3 DNA is TGTGCCAGCAGAGGGACAGAGAAGAGCTCCTACGAGCAGTACTTC. The chain uses TRBV6-5 and TRBJ2-7; TRBD1 aligns across 7 bases. This CDR3 contains 15 residues. V shed 6 bases, J shed 0 bases, and the junction held 8 bases outside the gene matches. Germline lookup yields CDR1 MNHEY and CDR2 SVGAGI.

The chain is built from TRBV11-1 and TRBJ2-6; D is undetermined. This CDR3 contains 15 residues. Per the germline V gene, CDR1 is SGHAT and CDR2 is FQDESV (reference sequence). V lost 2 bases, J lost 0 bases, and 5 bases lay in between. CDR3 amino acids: CASSLKYSGANVLTF. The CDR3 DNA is TGTGCCAGCAGCTTAAAATACTCTGGGGCCAACGTCCTGACTTTC.

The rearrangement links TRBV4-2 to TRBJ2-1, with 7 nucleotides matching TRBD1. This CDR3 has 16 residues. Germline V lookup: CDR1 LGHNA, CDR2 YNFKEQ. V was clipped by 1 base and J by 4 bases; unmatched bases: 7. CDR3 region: CASSQASGTAYNEQFF. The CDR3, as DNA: TGTGCCAGCAGCCAAGCCTCCGGGACAGCTTACAATGAGCAGTTCTTC.

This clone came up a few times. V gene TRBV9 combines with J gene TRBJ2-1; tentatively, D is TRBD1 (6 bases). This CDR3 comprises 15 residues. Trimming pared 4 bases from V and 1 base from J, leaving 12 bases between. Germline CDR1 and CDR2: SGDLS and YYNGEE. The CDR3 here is CASSRTDSSYNEQFF. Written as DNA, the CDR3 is TGTGCCAGCAGCAGGACAGATTCATCCTACAATGAGCAGTTCTTC. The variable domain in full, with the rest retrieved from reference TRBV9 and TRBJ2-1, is DSGVTQTPKHLITATGQRVTLRCSPRSGDLSVYWYQQSLDQGLQFLIQYYNGEERAKGNILERFSAQQFPDLHSELNLSSLELGDSALYFCASSRTDSSYNEQFFGPGTRLTVL.

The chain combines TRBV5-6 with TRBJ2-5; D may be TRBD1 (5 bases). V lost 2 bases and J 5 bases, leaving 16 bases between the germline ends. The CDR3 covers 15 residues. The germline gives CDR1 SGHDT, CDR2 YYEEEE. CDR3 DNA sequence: TGTGCCAGCAGCTTACGAATAGGGGCGTGGGAGACCCAGTACTTC. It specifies CASSLRIGAWETQYF.

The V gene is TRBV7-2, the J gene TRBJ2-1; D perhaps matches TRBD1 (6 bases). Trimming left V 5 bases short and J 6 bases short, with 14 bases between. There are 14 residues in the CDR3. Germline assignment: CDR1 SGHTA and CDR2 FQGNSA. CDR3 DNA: TGTGCCAGCAGCCGACAGGCGATTGGCAATGAGCAGTTCTTC. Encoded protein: CASSRQAIGNEQFF.

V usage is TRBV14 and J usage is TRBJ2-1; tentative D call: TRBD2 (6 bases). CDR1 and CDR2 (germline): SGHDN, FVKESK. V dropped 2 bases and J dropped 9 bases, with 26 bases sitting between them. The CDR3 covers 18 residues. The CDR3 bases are TGTGCCAGCAGCCAACCGACCTTCGGTTTGGGGATGGAGGGTGAGCAGTTCTTC. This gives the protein CASSQPTFGLGMEGEQFF.

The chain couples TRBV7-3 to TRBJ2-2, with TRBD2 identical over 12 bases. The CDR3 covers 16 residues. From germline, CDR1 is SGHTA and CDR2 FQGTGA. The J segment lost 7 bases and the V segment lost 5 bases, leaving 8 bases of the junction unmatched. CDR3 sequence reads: CASSPSSGGAHGELFF. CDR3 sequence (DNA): TGTGCCAGCAGCCCCTCTAGCGGGGGGGCCCACGGGGAGCTGTTTTTT.

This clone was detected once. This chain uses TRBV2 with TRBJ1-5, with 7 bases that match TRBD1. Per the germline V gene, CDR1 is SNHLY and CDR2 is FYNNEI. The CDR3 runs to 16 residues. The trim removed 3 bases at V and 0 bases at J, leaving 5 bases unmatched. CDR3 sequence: CASSDGTAVSNQPQHF. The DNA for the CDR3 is TGTGCCAGCAGTGACGGGACAGCTGTTAGCAATCAGCCCCAGCATTTT. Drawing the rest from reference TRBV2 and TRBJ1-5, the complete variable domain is EPEVTQTPSHQVTQMGQEVILRCVPISNHLYFYWYRQILGQKVEFLVSFYNNEISEKSEIFDDQFSVERPDGSNFTLKIRSTKLEDSAMYFCASSDGTAVSNQPQHFGDGTRLSIL.

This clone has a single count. The CDR3 is CASSEMGYEQYF. The CDR3 region has the DNA TGTGCCAGCAGTGAAATGGGGTACGAGCAGTACTTC. V is TRBV6-1 and J is TRBJ2-7; D ambiguous. This CDR3 contains 12 residues. Germline V gene lookup returns CDR1 MNHNS and CDR2 SASEGT. Deletions cut 2 bases from V and 4 bases from J, with 6 bases between.

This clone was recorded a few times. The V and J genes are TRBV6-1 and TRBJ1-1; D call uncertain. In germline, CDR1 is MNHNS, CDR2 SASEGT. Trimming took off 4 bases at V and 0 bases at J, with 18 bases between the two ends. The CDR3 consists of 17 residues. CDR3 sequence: CASSAIPNGYMNTEAFF. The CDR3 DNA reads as TGTGCCAGCAGTGCGATCCCAAACGGTTACATGAACACTGAAGCTTTCTTT.

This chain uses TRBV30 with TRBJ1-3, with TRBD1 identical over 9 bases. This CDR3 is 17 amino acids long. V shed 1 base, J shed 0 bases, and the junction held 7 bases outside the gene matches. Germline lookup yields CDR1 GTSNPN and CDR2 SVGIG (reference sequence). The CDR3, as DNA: TGTGCCTGGAGTGCATCCGACAGGGGGAGCTCTGGAAACACCATATATTTT. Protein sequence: CAWSASDRGSSGNTIYF.

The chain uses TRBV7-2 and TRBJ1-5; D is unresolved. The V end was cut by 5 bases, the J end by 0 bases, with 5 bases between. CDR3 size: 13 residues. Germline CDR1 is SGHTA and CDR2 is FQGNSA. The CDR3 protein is CASSRFSNQPQHF. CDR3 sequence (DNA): TGTGCCAGCAGCCGATTTAGCAATCAGCCCCAGCATTTT.

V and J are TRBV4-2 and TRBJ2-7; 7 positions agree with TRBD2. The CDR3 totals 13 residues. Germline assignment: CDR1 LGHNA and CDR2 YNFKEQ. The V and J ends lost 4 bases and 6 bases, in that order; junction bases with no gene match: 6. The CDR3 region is CASSLGSGGEQYF. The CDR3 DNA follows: TGTGCCAGCAGCCTGGGTTCGGGAGGCGAGCAGTACTTC.

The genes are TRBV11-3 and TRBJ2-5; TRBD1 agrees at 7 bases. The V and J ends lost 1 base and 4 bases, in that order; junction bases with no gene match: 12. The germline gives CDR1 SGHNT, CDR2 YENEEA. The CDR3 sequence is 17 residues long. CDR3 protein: CASSLVLGQTWRETQYF. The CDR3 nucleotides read TGTGCCAGCAGCTTAGTATTGGGACAGACTTGGAGAGAGACCCAGTACTTC. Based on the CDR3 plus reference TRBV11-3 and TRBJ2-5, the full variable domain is EAGVVQSPRYKIIEKKQPVAFWCNPISGHNTLYWYLQNLGQGPELLIRYENEEAVDDSQLPKDRFSAERLKGVDSTLKIQPAELGDSAVYLCASSLVLGQTWRETQYFGPGTRLLVL.

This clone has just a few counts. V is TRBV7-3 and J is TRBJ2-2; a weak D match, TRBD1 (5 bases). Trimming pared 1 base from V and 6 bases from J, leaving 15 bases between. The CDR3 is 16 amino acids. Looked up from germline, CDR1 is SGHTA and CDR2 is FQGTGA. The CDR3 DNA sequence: TGTGCCAGCAGCTTAAAGGCAGGGTTGGCGGCCGGGGAGCTGTTTTTT. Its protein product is CASSLKAGLAAGELFF.

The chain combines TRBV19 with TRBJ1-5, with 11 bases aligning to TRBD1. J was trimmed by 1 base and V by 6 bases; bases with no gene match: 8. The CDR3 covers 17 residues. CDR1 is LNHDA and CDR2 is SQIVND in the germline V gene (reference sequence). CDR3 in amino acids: CASSRYGTGGSNQPQHF. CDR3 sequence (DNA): TGTGCCAGTAGCCGCTACGGGACAGGGGGAAGCAATCAGCCCCAGCATTTT.